A selection of T cell receptor beta chains follows, all from one sample in a study of identical twins. TCRdb fed the 5' RACE reads into MiXCR, producing one record per CDR3 protein. The sample gives roughly 720,000 distinct CDR3 sequences, about 20% of which show up once; roughly 13% is in the top ten. These records were also assigned to another study, of T cells expressing NK-cell markers.

Sequenced sample: PBMCs. These receptors all come from a woman in her late teens or twenties in good health. Each CDR3 is given with its conserved first and last residue. The order of the fields is CDR3 DNA, CDR3 protein, V gene, clone size, D gene, J gene. The D gene is left open where the match is weak. Size is stated for part of the rows, as once, few or many counts, or as a class when the clone is expanded.

TGCGCCAGCAGCTTGGGGAGGACTAGCGCCACAGATACGCAGTATTTT	CASSLGRTSATDTQYF	TRBV5-1	few	TRBD2	TRBJ2-3
TGTGCCAGCTCACCAGACAGGGGGCGTTACGAGCAGTACTTC	CASSPDRGRYEQYF	TRBV18	NA	TRBD1	TRBJ2-7
TGTGCCAGCAACCTAGCGGGACTAAACAATGAGCAGTTCTTC	CASNLAGLNNEQFF	TRBV6-2/TRBV6-3	once	TRBD2	TRBJ2-1
TGTGCCAGCAGCGGAACCACTAGCAATAATTGGGAGACCCAGTACTTC	CASSGTTSNNWETQYF	TRBV9	few	NA	TRBJ2-5
TGTGCCAGCAACCTCGGGGGCCCTAATACGCAGTATTTT	CASNLGGPNTQYF	TRBV6-2/TRBV6-3	NA	NA	TRBJ2-3
TGTGCCAGCAGCATGCAGGGAAGGAACACTGAAGCTTTCTTT	CASSMQGRNTEAFF	TRBV7-8	NA	NA	TRBJ1-1
TGTGCCAGCAGCCCTCCGGACCTCTACAATGAGCAGTTCTTC	CASSPPDLYNEQFF	TRBV7-9	NA	NA	TRBJ2-1
TGCAGTGCTAGAGGACAAACTAGCGGGAGAGGAGATACGCAGTATTTT	CSARGQTSGRGDTQYF	TRBV20-1	NA	TRBD2	TRBJ2-3
TGCGCCTGGGGTCCTAGCGGCTCCTACAATGAGCAGTTCTTC	CAWGPSGSYNEQFF	TRBV20-1	few	TRBD2	TRBJ2-1
TGTGCCAGCAGTTTAGCAGGGTTCCCTGAAGCTTTCTTT	CASSLAGFPEAFF	TRBV12-3/TRBV12-4	NA	NA	TRBJ1-1
TGTGCCAGCAGCCCCTGGGGACAGGGGCGACGATCACCCCTCCACTTT	CASSPWGQGRRSPLHF	TRBV27	NA	TRBD1	TRBJ1-6
TGCGCCAGCAGCTTCGGGACGCTCTTCAATGAGCAGTTCTTC	CASSFGTLFNEQFF	TRBV5-1	NA	NA	TRBJ2-1
TGCGCCAGCACCCCAGACAGAAACTATGGCTACACCTTC	CASTPDRNYGYTF	TRBV5-1	NA	NA	TRBJ1-2
TGTGCGAGCAGCCAAGATAGGGATTGGCCAAACAATGAGCAGTTCTTC	CASSQDRDWPNNEQFF	TRBV14	NA	NA	TRBJ2-1
TGCAGTGCCCCTTCACTAGCGGGGGTATACAATGAGCAGTTCTTC	CSAPSLAGVYNEQFF	TRBV20-1	few	TRBD2	TRBJ2-1
TGCGCCAGCAGCCAATACCGGGACAGCCAGAACACTGAAGCTTTCTTT	CASSQYRDSQNTEAFF	TRBV4-3	few	TRBD1	TRBJ1-1
TGTGCCAGCAGCCAAGAAAGGGACTATGGCTACACCTTC	CASSQERDYGYTF	TRBV14	few	NA	TRBJ1-2
TGCAGTGCTAGAGATAGGCGACAGGGATACTATGGCTACACCTTC	CSARDRRQGYYGYTF	TRBV20-1	few	TRBD1	TRBJ1-2
TGTGCCAGCAGCTACCACCAGGAGCAGTACTTC	CASSYHQEQYF	TRBV7-2	few	NA	TRBJ2-7
TGCAGTGCTAGAGTATTAGCCCGCGGGTGGAACACTGAAGCTTTCTTT	CSARVLARGWNTEAFF	TRBV20-1	few	NA	TRBJ1-1
TGCAGTGCTAGAGGGTCATGGGGCACTGAAGCTTTCTTT	CSARGSWGTEAFF	TRBV20-1	few	NA	TRBJ1-1
TGTGCCAGCATTCCGAGAGAACCCGCAGGGACAGATACGCAGTATTTT	CASIPREPAGTDTQYF	TRBV12-3/TRBV12-4	NA	NA	TRBJ2-3
TGTGCCAGCAGTTATTCGATGACTAGCTCCTACAATGAGCAGTTCTTC	CASSYSMTSSYNEQFF	TRBV6-5	NA	NA	TRBJ2-1
TGTGCCAGCAGTTTGATAGCGGGAGACTACGAGCAGTACTTC	CASSLIAGDYEQYF	TRBV12-3/TRBV12-4	NA	TRBD2	TRBJ2-7
TGCAGCGCTAGCGACCAAGCTGGGTACGAGCAGTACTTC	CSASDQAGYEQYF	TRBV29-1	few	NA	TRBJ2-7
TGTGCCATCAGTGCTCAGGGGACATACGAGCAGTACTTC	CAISAQGTYEQYF	TRBV10-3	few	NA	TRBJ2-7
TGCGCCAGCAGCCCGAAGGCCGGGGAGCTGTTTTTT	CASSPKAGELFF	TRBV10-1	few	NA	TRBJ2-2
TGCAGTGCTAGAGATAGGGGTCAAGGGACAGGTACAGATACGCAGTATTTT	CSARDRGQGTGTDTQYF	TRBV20-1	NA	TRBD1	TRBJ2-3
TGTGCCATCAGTGCCTCCGGGACTAGCGGGAACAATGAGCAGTTCTTC	CAISASGTSGNNEQFF	TRBV10-3	many	TRBD2	TRBJ2-1
TGTGCCAGCAGCCCGGGATACAACAATGAGCAGTTCTTC	CASSPGYNNEQFF	TRBV11-2	NA	NA	TRBJ2-1
TGTGCCAGCAGAGCCCTAACCGGGACACTCGATAGGATGACTTTCTTT	CASRALTGTLDRMTFF	TRBV6-2/TRBV6-3	NA	NA	TRBJ1-1
TGTGCTAGTGGTTTGGTTGTGGGGTTCACTGAAGCTTTCTTT	CASGLVVGFTEAFF	TRBV12-5	few	NA	TRBJ1-1
TGTGCCAGCACTGAGGACAGGGGTCATGGTAGGGGATCCCAGTACTTC	CASTEDRGHGRGSQYF	TRBV2	NA	TRBD1	TRBJ2-5
TGTGCCAGCAGTCTCAGGGGAGGGAACACCGGGGAGCTGTTTTTT	CASSLRGGNTGELFF	TRBV12-3/TRBV12-4	many	NA	TRBJ2-2
TGTGCCAGCAGTTACGGGGGGGCCAACGTCCTGACTTTC	CASSYGGANVLTF	TRBV6-5	few	NA	TRBJ2-6
TGTGCCAGTAGTATCCAGGGGGCGAGCTTCGGTTACTACGAGCAGTACTTC	CASSIQGASFGYYEQYF	TRBV19	NA	TRBD1	TRBJ2-7
TGTGCCAGCAGCTCCGGGACAATAAACCAGCCCCAGCATTTT	CASSSGTINQPQHF	TRBV5-6	few	NA	TRBJ1-5
TGTGCCAGCAGTCCCGGGACAGGGAACGAGCAGTACTTC	CASSPGTGNEQYF	TRBV12-3/TRBV12-4	NA	TRBD1	TRBJ2-7
TGTGCCACCAGCCCTGGGGGGGGCCAGTTCACAGATACGCAGTATTTT	CATSPGGGQFTDTQYF	TRBV15	few	NA	TRBJ2-3
TGCGCCAGCAGCTTATCTCGCAAAGGAAATGAGCAGTTCTTC	CASSLSRKGNEQFF	TRBV5-1	few	NA	TRBJ2-1
TGTGCCAGCCGCGGGAGACAGGACAATGAGCAGTTCTTC	CASRGRQDNEQFF	TRBV12-3/TRBV12-4	few	NA	TRBJ2-1
TGTGCCAGCAGCTTAGCGCCGGAAGGGGGTAGCACAGATACGCAGTATTTT	CASSLAPEGGSTDTQYF	TRBV7-6	NA	NA	TRBJ2-3
TGTGCCACCAGTAGGGGGAGGGAAGATACGCAGTATTTT	CATSRGREDTQYF	TRBV24-1	NA	NA	TRBJ2-3
TGTGCCAGCACTAGCTACAGGGGCTATGGCTACACCTTC	CASTSYRGYGYTF	TRBV12-3/TRBV12-4	NA	TRBD1	TRBJ1-2